The rows below give T cell receptor beta chains drawn from one sample of a study of blood T cell repertoires in COVID-19. Sequenced by immunoSEQ multiplex PCR; TCRdb stores in-frame clones only, minus some. The table includes tens of thousands of clones, about 86% detected once. Sequenced input: peripheral blood. These receptors originate from a woman in her fifties or sixties with acute or convalescent COVID-19. Each CDR3 is given with its conserved first and last residue. Clone size, where shown, is once, few, many, or a class for clones that have expanded.

j_call	cdr3_length	clone_size	v_call	cdr3_aa
TRBJ1-6	15	-	TRBV19	CASEDGGTYNSPLHF
TRBJ1-5	14	-	TRBV6-1	CASSDGGEDQPQHF
TRBJ1-1	15	-	TRBV6-5	CASSREGTMNTEAFF
TRBJ2-7	18	-	TRBV30	CAWSGPGLAGANYYEQYF
TRBJ1-2	17	-	TRBV9	CASSVALGGGVNYGYTF
TRBJ1-1	13	-	TRBV9	CASSVEPDSEAFF
TRBJ2-1	13	-	TRBV7-8	CASSSWTDNEQFF
TRBJ1-3	13	-	TRBV6-5	CAIGQSSGNTIYF
TRBJ1-1	16	-	TRBV6-5	CASSYSTLSTGFEAFF
TRBJ1-1	15	-	TRBV6-5	CASSYGDRGSTEAFF
TRBJ2-1	12	-	TRBV19	CASSIQGYEQFF
TRBJ2-5	15	-	TRBV29-1	CSVGSEGIPQETQYF
TRBJ2-3	14	-	TRBV6-1	CASSDTLAAYTQYF
TRBJ1-1	11	-	TRBV30	CAWSVLAEAFF
TRBJ2-7	15	-	TRBV19	CASSSRPGRGYEQYF
TRBJ2-5	17	once	TRBV6-2/TRBV6-3	CASSTRTSGRPQETQYF
TRBJ2-7	16	few	TRBV27	CASSPTPTFPIYEQYF
TRBJ1-1	12	-	TRBV29-1	CSLGAIGTEAFF
TRBJ1-1	15	-	TRBV5-1	CASSPGQGVNTEAFF
TRBJ1-1	14	-	TRBV5-1	CASSLGQGSTEAFF
TRBJ1-2	15	once	TRBV29-1	CSVEVVGRRFYGYTF
TRBJ2-5	15	few	TRBV4-1	CASSLAGGIQETQYF
TRBJ1-6	15	-	TRBV3-1/TRBV3-2	CASSRGQGENSPLHF
TRBJ2-7	11	once	TRBV12-3/TRBV12-4	CASSRGTGQYF
TRBJ2-7	16	-	TRBV13	CASSTRPGQGFLEQYF
TRBJ2-1	18	-	TRBV7-3	CASSLRGLAGSSYNEQFF
TRBJ1-2	13	-	TRBV5-6	CASRRQGARGYTF
TRBJ2-3	16	-	TRBV5-1	CASSLEGRAGTDTQYF
TRBJ1-1	14	-	TRBV3-1/TRBV3-2	CASSQNVMNTEAFF
TRBJ1-5	19	-	TRBV6-1	CASSDPSLYGRGINQPQHF